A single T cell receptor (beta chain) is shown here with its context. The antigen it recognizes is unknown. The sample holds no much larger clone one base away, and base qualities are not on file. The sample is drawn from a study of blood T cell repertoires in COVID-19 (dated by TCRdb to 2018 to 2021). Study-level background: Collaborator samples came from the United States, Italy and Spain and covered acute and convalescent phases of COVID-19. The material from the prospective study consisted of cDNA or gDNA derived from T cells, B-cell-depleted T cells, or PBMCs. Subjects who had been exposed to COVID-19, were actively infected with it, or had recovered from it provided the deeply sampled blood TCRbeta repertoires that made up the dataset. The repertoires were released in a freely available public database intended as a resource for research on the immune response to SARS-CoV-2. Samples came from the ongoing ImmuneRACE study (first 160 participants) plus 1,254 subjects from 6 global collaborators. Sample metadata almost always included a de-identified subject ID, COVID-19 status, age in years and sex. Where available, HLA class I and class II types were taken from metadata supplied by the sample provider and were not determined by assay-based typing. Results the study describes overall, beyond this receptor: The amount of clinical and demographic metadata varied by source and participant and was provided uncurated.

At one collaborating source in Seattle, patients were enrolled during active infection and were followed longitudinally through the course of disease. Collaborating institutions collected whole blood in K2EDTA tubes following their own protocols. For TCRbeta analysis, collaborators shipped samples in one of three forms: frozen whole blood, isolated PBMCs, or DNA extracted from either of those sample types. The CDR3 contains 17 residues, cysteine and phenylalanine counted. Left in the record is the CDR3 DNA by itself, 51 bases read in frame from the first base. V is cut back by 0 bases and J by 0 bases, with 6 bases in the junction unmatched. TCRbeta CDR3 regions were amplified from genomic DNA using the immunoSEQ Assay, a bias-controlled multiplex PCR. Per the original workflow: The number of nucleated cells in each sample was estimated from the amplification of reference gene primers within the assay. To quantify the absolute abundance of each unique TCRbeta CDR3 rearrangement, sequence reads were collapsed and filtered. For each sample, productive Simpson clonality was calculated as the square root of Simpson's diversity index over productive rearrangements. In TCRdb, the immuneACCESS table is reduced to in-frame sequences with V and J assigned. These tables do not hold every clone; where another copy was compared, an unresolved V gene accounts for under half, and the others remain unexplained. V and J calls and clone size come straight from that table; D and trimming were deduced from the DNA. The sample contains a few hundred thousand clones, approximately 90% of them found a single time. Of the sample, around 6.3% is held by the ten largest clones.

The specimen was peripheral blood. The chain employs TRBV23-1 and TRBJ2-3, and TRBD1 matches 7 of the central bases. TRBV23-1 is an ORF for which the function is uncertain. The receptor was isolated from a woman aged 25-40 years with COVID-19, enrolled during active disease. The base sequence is TGCGCCAGCAGTCAATCGCCGGGACAGAATAGCACAGATACGCAGTATTTT. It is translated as CASSQSPGQNSTDTQYF.